This T cell receptor beta chain was sequenced during a study of cytomegalovirus exposure and HLA in healthy donors. Findings and caveats of the study: Likely technical artifact: a cluster of highly shared sequence variants.

CDR3 length: 16 amino acids. Germline CDR1 MNHNS, CDR2 SASEGT. Germline trimming cut 5 bases from V and 4 bases from J; bases unmatched to any gene: 9. Both 60 Vbeta primers and 13 Jbeta primers went into the PCR. Authors' methods: The count from a later analysis was about 80 million unique TCR beta chains, some 12 million of them shared. Profiled with immunoSEQ multiplex PCR; TCRdb holds only in-frame clones, not every one. V and J calls and clone size are copied from that table; D and trimming were computed from the DNA. This sample's clone table lists 80,000 or so clones. Points on this clone: No antigen is known for it.

V and J are TRBV6-1 and TRBJ2-2; 8 bases are a match to TRBD1. Sequencing input: PBMCs. This receptor was obtained from a woman aged 30 to 39 in good health and CMV-seronegative. The CDR3 protein is CASSKGQGASTGELFF. The CDR3 bases are TGTGCCAGCAGTAAAGGGCAGGGGGCGAGCACCGGGGAGCTGTTTTTT.